Below are 2 T cell receptor beta chains sequenced from a single sample in a study of blood T cells in healthy people across ages. The use of a sample-barcoded 5' primer and a J-beta primer mix characterized a second PCR of about 6 to 11 cycles. TCRdb reprocessed the 5' RACE reads with MiXCR, giving one entry per CDR3 protein. The table has roughly 1,500,000 distinct CDR3 sequences, 42% seen once. Material: blood. These receptors came from a woman between 18 and 29 years old in good health.

This clonotype has just a few counts. The chain employs TRBV6-5 and TRBJ2-5; tentatively, D is TRBD2 (7 bases). Germline V gives CDR1 MNHEY, CDR2 SVGAGI. The V end was cut by 5 bases, the J end by 5 bases, with 15 bases between. The CDR3 is 14 amino acids. CDR3 nucleotides: TGTGCCAGCAGTCTGGGGGCGGGAGTGGAGACCCAGTACTTC. This sequence encodes CASSLGAGVETQYF.

This chain joins TRBV15 and TRBJ1-2; D ambiguous. CDR1 LNHNV and CDR2 YYDKDF come from the germline V gene (reference sequence). CDR3 length: 13 residues. Deletions cut 0 bases from V and 8 bases from J, with 10 bases between. DNA of the CDR3: TGTGCCACCAGCAGAGAACGGCAACCAGGCTACACCTTC. This sequence encodes CATSRERQPGYTF. The variable domain in full, with the rest retrieved from reference TRBV15 and TRBJ1-2, is DAMVIQNPRYQVTQFGKPVTLSCSQTLNHNVMYWYQQKSSQAPKLLFHYYDKDFNNEADTPDNFQSRRPNTSFCFLDIRSPGLGDTAMYLCATSRERQPGYTFGSGTRLTVV.